Shown below are 23 T cell receptor beta chains from a single sample sequenced in a study of blood T cell repertoires in COVID-19. Assay used: immunoSEQ multiplex PCR; TCRdb lists only in-frame clones, some missing. The sample holds some 420,000 clones; over 75% are singletons and the top ten take more than 0.95%. Specimen: PBMCs or T cells enriched from blood (not recorded which). These receptors came from a man aged 25 to 45 who had recovered from COVID-19.

The chain has TRBV28 and TRBJ2-7; no clear D. The CDR3 spans 15 residues. Germline V gives CDR1 MDHEN, CDR2 SYDVKM. V was clipped by 5 bases and J by 5 bases, with 19 bases between them. In nucleotides, the CDR3 is TGTGCCAGCAGTCCCCCTCGTTCTATGGAGAACGAGCAGTACTTC. Residues: CASSPPRSMENEQYF.

Concerning this clone itself: Because it lacks the conserved phenylalanine or tryptophan at the end, this CDR3 is likely a read error. It is unclear where the CDR3 begins or ends on the DNA, so no DNA is shown, and the CDR3 is as TCRdb lists it. CDR3 in amino acids: CASSLGTPILSL. The chain couples TRBV28 to TRBJ1-2; TRBD1, as called in the table, went unchecked against the DNA. The CDR3 numbers 12 amino acids, ends counted. The V gene's germline CDR1 is MDHEN and CDR2 SYDVKM.

This CDR3 reads CASSLAVGQGASYEQYF. For the CDR3, the DNA is TGTGCCAGCAGCTTGGCGGTGGGACAGGGGGCGTCCTACGAGCAGTACTTC. V gene TRBV28 combines with J gene TRBJ2-7, with 12 bases matching TRBD1. The CDR3 is 17 residues long. V lost 6 bases, J lost 1 base, and 10 bases stayed unmatched. Germline loops: CDR1 MDHEN, CDR2 SYDVKM. Filled out from reference TRBV28 and TRBJ2-7, the complete variable domain reads DVKVTQSSRYLVKRTGEKVFLECVQDMDHENMFWYRQDPGLGLRLIYFSYDVKMKEKGDIPEGYSVSREKKERFSLILESASTNQTSMYLCASSLAVGQGASYEQYFGPGTRLTVT.

The chain links TRBV18 to TRBJ2-7, with unresolved D. Looked up from germline, CDR1 is KGHSH and CDR2 is LQKENI. The V end lost 3 bases, the J end lost 5 bases, and 11 bases lay between the germline ends. The CDR3 has 13 amino acids. The CDR3 nucleotides are TGTGCCAGCTCACCGCGCTTAGAGAACGAGCAGTACTTC. This gives the protein CASSPRLENEQYF.

Here the CDR3 reads CASSLVRGASYEQYF. In nucleotides, the CDR3 is TGTGCCAGCAGCTTGGTAAGGGGCGCTTCCTACGAGCAGTACTTC. This chain joins TRBV7-2 and TRBJ2-7; maybe TRBD1 (5 bases). CDR1 is SGHTA and CDR2 is FQGNSA in the germline V gene. V was pared by 3 bases and J by 1 base, with 13 bases between. The CDR3 runs 15 residues.

V is TRBV6-2 or TRBV6-3 and J is TRBJ2-7, with 12 bases matching TRBD2. The CDR3 has 17 residues. With V trimmed by 2 bases and J by 0 bases, 5 bases remained unmatched. Germline values: CDR1 MNHEY, CDR2 SVGEGT. The DNA for the CDR3 is TGTGCCAGCAGTTACCTGGGACTAGCGGGCCCCTCCTACGAGCAGTACTTC. Translation gives CASSYLGLAGPSYEQYF.

CDR3 sequence reads: CAWESGGYNSPLHF. CDR3 coding DNA: TGTGCCTGGGAGTCAGGGGGCTATAATTCACCCCTCCACTTT. This chain connects TRBV30 to TRBJ1-6; 7 positions agree with TRBD1. The CDR3 is made up of 14 amino acids. Germline V gives CDR1 GTSNPN, CDR2 SVGIG (reference sequence). J gave up 3 bases and V 5 bases, and 4 bases lay outside the gene matches.

The chain combines TRBV6-5 with TRBJ1-1, with a weak D call TRBD1 (5 bases). V lost 6 bases to trimming and J lost 1 base, with 12 bases between them. Per the germline V gene, CDR1 is MNHEY and CDR2 is SVGAGI. This CDR3 contains 14 residues. The CDR3 DNA sequence: TGTGCCAGCAGCAGGGACTCTACGAACACTGAAGCTTTCTTT. Protein: CASSRDSTNTEAFF.

V and J are TRBV13 and TRBJ2-1; D not certain. Deletions cut 5 bases from V and 8 bases from J, with 7 bases between. The CDR3 is 11 residues long. Germline loops: CDR1 PRHDT, CDR2 FYEKMQ (reference sequence). The CDR3 sequence: CASSTVDEQFF. For the CDR3, the DNA is TGTGCCAGCAGCACTGTGGATGAGCAGTTCTTC.

This chain uses TRBV4-1 with TRBJ2-3, with D maybe TRBD2 (6 bases). CDR1 is MGHRA, CDR2 YSYEKL, per germline. The CDR3 loop spans 15 amino acids. V was cut by 1 base and J by 3 bases, with 11 bases left in between. The CDR3 bases are TGCGCCAGCAGCCAAGTGGGTCTAGCGACAGATACGCAGTATTTT. Encoded protein: CASSQVGLATDTQYF.

This chain joins TRBV6-5 and TRBJ1-2; D call uncertain. The CDR3 length is 15 residues. Deletions cut 6 bases from V and 0 bases from J, with 14 bases between. Germline-derived CDR1 and CDR2 are MNHEY and SVGAGI. The CDR3 DNA reads as TGTGCCAGCAGGACGAGAGGTAGAGCTAACTATGGCTACACCTTC. It codes for CASRTRGRANYGYTF.

The CDR3 DNA reads as TGTGCCAGCAGCCACACGAGTGGACTAGCCAATGAGCAGTTCTTC. Translated, it gives CASSHTSGLANEQFF. This rearrangement joins TRBV11-2 to TRBJ2-1; 8 nucleotides line up with TRBD2. The CDR3 loop spans 15 amino acids. Germline-derived CDR1 and CDR2 are SGHAT and FQNNGV. Losses at the gene ends were 5 bases for V and 6 bases for J; bases not matched to a gene: 9.

This clone showed up just once. CDR3 amino acids: CASISFGERDQPQHF. CDR3 DNA sequence: TGTGCCAGCATTTCCTTTGGGGAGCGGGATCAGCCCCAGCATTTT. The rearrangement links TRBV28 to TRBJ1-5; no clear D. The CDR3 sequence is 15 residues long. Trimming stripped 7 bases from V and 5 bases from J, with 18 bases between. Germline V gene sequence: CDR1 MDHEN, CDR2 SYDVKM.

This chain uses TRBV11-2 with TRBJ2-7; 11 positions match TRBD2. From germline, CDR1 is SGHAT and CDR2 FQNNGV. The trim removed 5 bases at V and 2 bases at J, leaving 5 bases unmatched. The CDR3 is made up of 15 amino acids. The CDR3 protein is CASSLGLAATYEQYF. CDR3 nucleotide sequence: TGTGCCAGCAGCCTGGGACTAGCGGCTACCTACGAGCAGTACTTC.

The rearrangement links TRBV11-2 to TRBJ2-5; 9 bases are shared with TRBD2. CDR3 length: 14 amino acids. V lost 3 bases and J lost 5; bases outside the gene matches: 4. Germline CDR1 is SGHAT and CDR2 is FQNNGV. CDR3 in amino acids: CASSLGLAWETQYF. Written as DNA, the CDR3 is TGTGCCAGCAGCTTGGGACTAGCTTGGGAGACCCAGTACTTC. The whole variable domain, filled in from reference TRBV11-2 and TRBJ2-5, reads EAGVAQSPRYKIIEKRQSVAFWCNPISGHATLYWYQQILGQGPKLLIQFQNNGVVDDSQLPKDRFSAERLKGVDSTLKIQPAKLEDSAVYLCASSLGLAWETQYFGPGTRLLVL.

The V and J genes are TRBV19 and TRBJ2-1, with D unclear. The CDR3 length is 12 residues. Germline CDR1 is LNHDA and CDR2 is SQIVND (reference sequence). V was clipped by 3 bases and J by 12 bases, with 12 bases between them. The chain's CDR3 is CASSIPDRVQFF. CDR3 nucleotides: TGTGCCAGTAGTATCCCGGATCGGGTGCAGTTCTTC.

This rearrangement joins TRBV7-9 to TRBJ2-7; TRBD1 matches 7 bases. J lost 2 bases, V lost 2 bases, and 3 bases had no gene match. This CDR3 contains 14 residues. Per germline, CDR1 SEHNR and CDR2 FQNEAQ (reference sequence). The CDR3 sequence is CASSLPGQTYEQYF. The CDR3 nucleotides are TGTGCCAGCAGCTTACCGGGACAGACCTACGAGCAGTACTTC.

This sequence joins TRBV29-1 and TRBJ2-3; TRBD2 might be the D (6 bases). In germline, CDR1 is SQVTM, CDR2 ANQGSEA. The CDR3 has 15 residues. V lost 4 bases to trimming and J lost 2 bases, with 16 bases between them. The CDR3 here is CSVGFTAGYTDTQYF. Written as DNA, the CDR3 is TGCAGCGTTGGATTCACAGCGGGTTACACAGATACGCAGTATTTT.

CDR3 residues: CASSYISGANVLTF. CDR3 DNA: TGTGCCAGCAGCTATATCAGTGGGGCCAACGTCCTGACTTTC. The chain combines TRBV5-6 with TRBJ2-6, with unresolved D. The CDR3 covers 14 residues. V shed 3 bases and J shed 3 bases, with 7 bases lying between them. Per germline, CDR1 SGHDT and CDR2 YYEEEE.

This clone was recorded once. This chain uses TRBV29-1 with TRBJ2-1, with D maybe TRBD1 (5 bases). Germline CDR1 reads SQVTM; CDR2 reads ANQGSEA. V was pared by 4 bases and J by 7 bases, with 11 bases between. The CDR3 covers 12 residues. The CDR3 region is CSVGGAWNEQFF. The CDR3 DNA reads TGCAGCGTTGGGGGCGCATGGAATGAGCAGTTCTTC.

This chain connects TRBV6-6 to TRBJ1-2; D gene uncertain. The CDR3 runs to 13 residues. CDR1 MNHNY and CDR2 SVGAGI come from the germline V gene (reference sequence). Trimming removed 10 bases from V and 5 bases from J, with 17 bases in between. The CDR3 loop reads CAIKGPGPYGYTF. The CDR3 bases are TGTGCCATTAAAGGTCCTGGGCCTTATGGCTACACCTTC.

This rearrangement joins TRBV18 to TRBJ2-1; 14 bases match TRBD2. This CDR3 is built from 14 residues. Looked up from germline, CDR1 is KGHSH and CDR2 is LQKENI. After removal of 6 bases from V and 9 bases from J, the junction contained 4 bases not matched to a gene. The CDR3: CASSPGTSGSEQFF. CDR3 nucleotides: TGTGCCAGCTCGCCCGGGACTAGCGGGAGTGAGCAGTTCTTC.

V and J are TRBV11-2 and TRBJ2-1; possibly TRBD1 for D (5 bases). V lost 6 bases and J 1 base, leaving 13 bases between the germline ends. The germline V gene encodes CDR1 SGHAT and CDR2 FQNNGV. This CDR3 spans 15 amino acids. CDR3 in amino acids: CASRHRTDSYNEQFF. For the CDR3, the DNA is TGTGCCAGCAGACACAGGACGGATTCCTACAATGAGCAGTTCTTC.